In its sample, the clone carrying this TCR beta chain was seen once. This sample was taken from a study of blood T cell repertoires in COVID-19. Study details: Acute and convalescent COVID-19 specimens originated in the United States, Italy and Spain. PBMCs, B-cell-depleted T cells, or T cells were the source of the cDNA or gDNA that made up the material.

Trimming removed 2 bases from V and 3 bases from J, with 16 bases in between. The CDR3 covers 17 residues. Germline V CDR1 and CDR2: MNHEY, SMNVEV (reference sequence). Per the authors' pipeline: Counts of nucleated cells, estimated from reference gene primer amplification, were obtained. TCRdb's copy holds only in-frame clones and misses some; the assay was immunoSEQ multiplex PCR. The V and J calls and clone size were taken over from that table, and D and trimming were inferred from the DNA. The sample consists of about 240,000 clones, around four fifths of them appearing once. Sequenced sample: peripheral blood. This receptor was identified in a man aged 50 to 59 with acute or convalescent COVID-19. J is TRBJ2-2 and V is TRBV27; a weak D match, TRBD1 (5 bases). This CDR3 is CASSLGQRATYTGELFF. In nucleotides, the CDR3 is TGTGCCAGCAGTTTAGGACAAAGGGCCACTTACACCGGGGAGCTGTTTTTT.